Below are 31 T cell receptor beta chains sequenced from a single sample in a study of shared clonotypes between healthy human individuals. Sequenced by immunoSEQ multiplex PCR; TCRdb stores in-frame clones only, minus some. The sample lists some 2,500,000 clones, 85% to 95% occurring once. Sequenced input: naive CD4+ T cells from PBMCs. Noted subset: CD45RA+ positively selected. The origin of the receptors is a man younger than 35 in good health. Some clones in this sample may be carry-over from other donors' samples.

The chain has TRBV19 and TRBJ2-4; 8 bases align to TRBD2. V dropped 1 base and J dropped 2; count of bases not matched to a gene: 13. Germline lookup yields CDR1 LNHDA and CDR2 SQIVND (reference sequence). There are 19 residues in the CDR3. The CDR3 sequence is CASSIGRVAGTSTKNIQYF. CDR3 DNA: TGTGCCAGTAGTATAGGGCGGGTAGCGGGAACATCAACCAAAAACATTCAGTACTTC.

The gene calls are TRBV7-2 and TRBJ1-2; maybe TRBD1 (6 bases). The germline V gene encodes CDR1 SGHTA and CDR2 FQGNSA. V gave up 5 bases and J gave up 2 bases, with 18 bases separating them. The CDR3 is 16 amino acids. CDR3 bases: TGTGCCAGCAGCCTAAGACCTTCCAGGGGAAACTATGGCTACACCTTC. This encodes CASSLRPSRGNYGYTF. Supplemented by reference TRBV7-2 and TRBJ1-2, the full variable domain reads GAGVSQSPSNKVTEKGKDVELRCDPISGHTALYWYRQSLGQGLEFLIYFQGNSAPDKSGLPSDRFSAERTGGSVSTLTIQRTQQEDSAVYLCASSLRPSRGNYGYTFGSGTRLTVV.

Only one count was recorded for this clone. At one end the junction does not follow the germline gene, possibly because of a read error. This rearrangement joins TRBV29-1 to TRBJ2-3; 11 bases are a match to TRBD1. Germline lookup yields CDR1 SQVTM and CDR2 ANQGSEA. The CDR3 runs to 12 residues. The CDR3 nucleotides read TGTAGAATCGGGACAGGGGGAGATACGCAGTATTTT. Its translation: CRIGTGGDTQYF.

The CDR3 loop reads CASSLAPRGGNEQFF. The CDR3 DNA sequence: TGCGCCAGCAGCTTGGCCCCTAGAGGGGGCAATGAGCAGTTCTTC. This chain links TRBV5-1 with TRBJ2-1; a possible D gene is TRBD1 (6 bases). In germline, CDR1 is SGHRS, CDR2 YFSETQ. Trimming stripped 0 bases from V and 6 bases from J, with 13 bases between. This CDR3 region has 15 residues.

This chain joins TRBV28 and TRBJ2-7; 9 nucleotides agree with TRBD1. Germline-derived CDR1 and CDR2 are MDHEN and SYDVKM. V shed 3 bases, J shed 3 bases, and the junction held 6 bases outside the gene matches. This CDR3 contains 15 residues. The CDR3 DNA reads as TGTGCCAGCAGTTTCCGACAGGGGGGACACTACGAGCAGTACTTC. This encodes CASSFRQGGHYEQYF.

Notes on this clone: The same CDR3 also results from other DNA sequences found in this sample. The genes are TRBV18 and TRBJ1-1; D is undetermined. The CDR3 totals 13 residues. V was shortened by 3 bases and J by 1 base, with 6 bases between the two germline ends. Germline V gene sequence: CDR1 KGHSH, CDR2 LQKENI. CDR3 residues: CASSPERNTEAFF. In DNA, the CDR3 is TGTGCCAGCTCACCGGAAAGGAACACTGAAGCTTTCTTT.

The genes are TRBV28 and TRBJ1-4, with D hard to call. This CDR3 region has 11 residues. Per the germline V gene, CDR1 is MDHEN and CDR2 is SYDVKM. The V and J ends lost 6 bases and 8 bases respectively, with 7 bases between them. The DNA for the CDR3 is TGTGCCAGCAGATCCATAGAAAAACTGTTTTTT. Its protein is CASRSIEKLFF.

V usage is TRBV28 and J usage is TRBJ2-1, with 8 bases aligning to TRBD2. The CDR3 has 17 residues. V lost 6 bases and J lost 6; bases outside the gene matches: 16. Germline V gene data show CDR1 as MDHEN and CDR2 as SYDVKM. CDR3 sequence reads: CASRPSGSIARTNEQFF. Here the CDR3 DNA reads TGTGCCAGCAGACCCAGCGGGAGCATAGCGAGGACCAATGAGCAGTTCTTC.

The chain has TRBV5-1 and TRBJ2-3, with 10 positions matching TRBD2. This CDR3 has 17 amino acids. The junction had 6 bases not matched to a gene; V was cut back by 0 bases and J by 2 bases. Per germline, CDR1 SGHRS and CDR2 YFSETQ. As DNA, the CDR3 is TGCGCCAGCAGCTTGGGCTCTAGCGGGAGCATCACAGATACGCAGTATTTT. This translates into CASSLGSSGSITDTQYF.

The chain recombines TRBV6-6 with TRBJ1-4; 7 bases are shared with TRBD1. Germline V gene sequence: CDR1 MNHNY, CDR2 SVGAGI (reference sequence). The CDR3 runs to 13 residues. V trimming: 2 bases; J trimming: 8 bases; junction bases outside the gene matches: 2. CDR3: CASSYRGREKLFF. CDR3 DNA: TGTGCCAGCAGTTACAGGGGGCGCGAAAAACTGTTTTTT.

V usage is TRBV28 and J usage is TRBJ2-5; 13 positions match TRBD2. V lost 5 bases to trimming and J lost 6 bases; unmatched junction nucleotides: 15. The CDR3 contains 18 residues. Per the germline V gene, CDR1 is MDHEN and CDR2 is SYDVKM. The CDR3 reads CASSTKFTSGRAKKTQYF. The CDR3 DNA is TGTGCCAGCAGTACAAAATTTACTAGCGGGAGGGCCAAGAAGACCCAGTACTTC. The complete variable domain, with remaining parts taken from reference TRBV28 and TRBJ2-5, reads DVKVTQSSRYLVKRTGEKVFLECVQDMDHENMFWYRQDPGLGLRLIYFSYDVKMKEKGDIPEGYSVSREKKERFSLILESASTNQTSMYLCASSTKFTSGRAKKTQYFGPGTRLLVL.

The genes are TRBV7-2 and TRBJ2-1; 8 bases are a match to TRBD2. V gave up 1 base and J gave up 3 bases; unmatched junction bases: 8. This CDR3 region has 17 residues. Germline lookup yields CDR1 SGHTA and CDR2 FQGNSA. The CDR3 coding sequence is TGTGCCAGCAGCTTAGTAAGCACTAGCGGAAACTACAATGAGCAGTTCTTC. It encodes CASSLVSTSGNYNEQFF.

The genes are TRBV5-4 and TRBJ1-4; TRBD1 is a possible D gene (5 bases). CDR3 length: 15 amino acids. V gave up 4 bases and J gave up 5 bases, with 15 bases separating them. Germline V gives CDR1 SGHNT, CDR2 YYREEE (reference sequence). In DNA, the CDR3 is TGTGCCAGCAGCACAAGACAGAGCACCAATGAAAAACTGTTTTTT. Encoded protein: CASSTRQSTNEKLFF.

The CDR3 sequence is CASSFGGGTPSYEQYF. The CDR3 DNA sequence: TGTGCCAGCAGCTTCGGGGGAGGGACACCCTCCTACGAGCAGTACTTC. The chain combines TRBV11-1 with TRBJ2-7; TRBD2 might be the D (7 bases). Germline CDR1 and CDR2: SGHAT and FQDESV (reference sequence). V was cut by 3 bases and J by 0 bases, with 15 bases left in between. This CDR3 comprises 16 residues. Using reference TRBV11-1 and TRBJ2-7 for the parts outside the CDR3, the full variable domain is EAEVAQSPRYKITEKSQAVAFWCDPISGHATLYWYRQILGQGPELLVQFQDESVVDDSQLPKDRFSAERLKGVDSTLKIQPAELGDSAMYLCASSFGGGTPSYEQYFGPGTRLTVT.

In the case of this clone: Other DNA sequences within the sample encode an identical CDR3. This rearrangement joins TRBV2 to TRBJ2-7; TRBD1 might be the D (6 bases). V gave up 2 bases and J gave up 4 bases, with 12 bases separating them. The CDR3 is 14 amino acids. The germline V gene encodes CDR1 SNHLY and CDR2 FYNNEI. CDR3 in DNA: TGTGCCAGCAGTGAACAGGGGCGCGGGTACGAGCAGTACTTC. As protein: CASSEQGRGYEQYF.

This chain connects TRBV5-6 to TRBJ1-3; D ambiguous. This CDR3 contains 14 residues. Between the trimmed V and J ends, which lost 3 bases and 4 bases, there was a span of 11 bases. Germline CDR1 and CDR2: SGHDT and YYEEEE. The CDR3 loop is CASSSGAGGNTIYF. CDR3 coding DNA: TGTGCCAGCAGCTCGGGAGCCGGGGGAAACACCATATATTTT.

The chain uses TRBV27 and TRBJ1-1, with D uncertain. The germline V and J ends were trimmed by 2 bases and 4 bases, with 8 bases remaining between them. Germline V gives CDR1 MNHEY, CDR2 SMNVEV (reference sequence). This CDR3 is built from 13 residues. CDR3 residues: CASSLMGSTEAFF. The DNA of the CDR3 is TGTGCCAGCAGTTTAATGGGGAGCACTGAAGCTTTCTTT.

CDR3 nucleotide sequence: TGTGCCAGCAGCCCAGGGGCGGGGGCCTACGAGCAGTACTTC. It codes for CASSPGAGAYEQYF. The rearrangement links TRBV7-3 to TRBJ2-7, with D perhaps TRBD2 (7 bases). Between the trimmed V and J ends, which lost 5 bases and 2 bases, there was a span of 13 bases. The CDR3 extends over 14 amino acids. Per germline, CDR1 SGHTA and CDR2 FQGTGA.

V gene TRBV4-1 combines with J gene TRBJ2-3; 8 bases are shared with TRBD2. The CDR3 covers 16 residues. Germline V gives CDR1 MGHRA, CDR2 YSYEKL. The junction had 6 bases not matched to a gene; V was cut back by 1 base and J by 3 bases. CDR3 sequence reads: CASSQAPSGRTDTQYF. In DNA form, the CDR3 reads TGCGCCAGCAGCCAAGCCCCCAGCGGGAGAACAGATACGCAGTATTTT.

This clone was recorded a few times. This sequence joins TRBV19 and TRBJ1-3; maybe TRBD1 (6 bases). This CDR3 is built from 15 residues. V was shortened by 4 bases and J by 2 bases, with 12 bases between the two germline ends. Germline CDR1 and CDR2: LNHDA and SQIVND (reference sequence). The CDR3: CASSTPGQTGNTIYF. The CDR3 DNA is TGTGCCAGTAGTACCCCAGGACAGACTGGAAACACCATATATTTT.

J is TRBJ2-4 and V is TRBV19; unclear D gene. V lost 4 bases to trimming and J lost 6 bases, with 7 bases between them. Germline-derived CDR1 and CDR2 are LNHDA and SQIVND (reference sequence). The CDR3 length is 12 residues. Written as DNA, the CDR3 is TGTGCCAGTAGTACCCGACGAAACATTCAGTACTTC. Translated, it gives CASSTRRNIQYF.

J is TRBJ1-2 and V is TRBV15; possibly TRBD1 for D (6 bases). Trimming removed 4 bases at V and 3 bases at J, with 24 bases between. The CDR3 has 18 amino acids. CDR1 and CDR2 from the germline V gene are LNHNV and YYDKDF (reference sequence). The CDR3 sequence: CATSISSSGASSDYGYTF. CDR3 DNA sequence: TGTGCCACCAGCATTAGTTCGTCAGGGGCCTCCTCCGACTATGGCTACACCTTC.

V usage is TRBV5-6 and J usage is TRBJ1-5; possibly TRBD1 for D (5 bases). The CDR3 loop spans 15 amino acids. Per germline, CDR1 SGHDT and CDR2 YYEEEE. The V and J ends lost 2 bases and 6 bases respectively, with 15 bases between them. CDR3 loop: CASSLSPPGPQPQHF. CDR3 DNA: TGTGCCAGCAGCTTATCTCCGCCGGGGCCTCAGCCCCAGCATTTT. Using reference TRBV5-6 and TRBJ1-5 for the parts outside the CDR3, the full variable domain is DAGVTQSPTHLIKTRGQQVTLRCSPKSGHDTVSWYQQALGQGPQFIFQYYEEEERQRGNFPDRFSGHQFPNYSSELNVNALLLGDSALYLCASSLSPPGPQPQHFGDGTRLSIL.

The genes are TRBV7-3 and TRBJ2-5, with TRBD2 as a possible D gene (7 bases). The CDR3 is 15 amino acids. CDR1 and CDR2 (germline): SGHTA, FQGTGA. V lost 2 bases, J lost 3 bases, and 13 bases lay in between. The CDR3 coding sequence is TGTGCCAGCAGCTTATCGGGGGGCACCGAAGAGACCCAGTACTTC. Its protein product is CASSLSGGTEETQYF.

The chain has TRBV6-1 and TRBJ2-7; TRBD1 or TRBD2 may be the D gene (5 bases each). The CDR3 has 14 residues. V shed 2 bases and J shed 4 bases, with 12 bases lying between them. The germline V gene encodes CDR1 MNHNS and CDR2 SASEGT. The CDR3 sequence: CASSESGKGYEQYF. The CDR3 DNA sequence: TGTGCCAGCAGTGAATCGGGGAAGGGGTACGAGCAGTACTTC.

The V gene is TRBV5-1, the J gene TRBJ2-7; no clear D gene. The V gene lost 3 bases and the J gene lost 2 bases, with 9 bases spanning the gap. The CDR3 runs 13 residues. Germline V gene lookup returns CDR1 SGHRS and CDR2 YFSETQ. The CDR3 nucleotides read TGCGCCAGCAGCTCGCAGGTCCCCTACGAGCAGTACTTC. Its protein is CASSSQVPYEQYF.

The chain couples TRBV28 to TRBJ2-7; D may be TRBD1 (6 bases). Germline CDR1 reads MDHEN; CDR2 reads SYDVKM. There are 15 residues in the CDR3. Trimming stripped 5 bases from V and 4 bases from J, with 18 bases between. For the CDR3, the DNA is TGTGCCAGCAGTCCGCCAGACAGGCAATCTTACGAGCAGTACTTC. Protein: CASSPPDRQSYEQYF.

The chain uses TRBV28 and TRBJ2-7, with a possible D match to TRBD2 (6 bases). CDR3 size: 16 residues. Germline V CDR1 and CDR2: MDHEN, SYDVKM. Trimming pared 1 base from V and 0 bases from J, leaving 13 bases between. In DNA, the CDR3 is TGTGCCAGCAGTTTATTCGGGGGATATAGCTCCTACGAGCAGTACTTC. Translated: CASSLFGGYSSYEQYF.

This chain connects TRBV4-3 to TRBJ1-5; D unresolved. V dropped 0 bases and J dropped 1 base, with 4 bases sitting between them. The CDR3 extends over 14 amino acids. CDR1 and CDR2 from the germline V gene are LGHNA and YSLEER. In DNA form, the CDR3 reads TGCGCCAGCAGCCAAGATTTAAGCAATCAGCCCCAGCATTTT. It specifies CASSQDLSNQPQHF.

This sequence joins TRBV7-3 and TRBJ1-1; tentative D call: TRBD1 (6 bases). V lost 5 bases and J lost 6, with 25 bases in between. This CDR3 is built from 17 residues. Germline V gene sequence: CDR1 SGHTA, CDR2 FQGTGA. In DNA form, the CDR3 reads TGTGCCAGCAGCCCCAACCCCGGGACATTCAGGGGCCCTGAAGCTTTCTTT. Its protein product is CASSPNPGTFRGPEAFF.

Remarks on this clone: Other nucleotide sequences from this sample produce the same CDR3. This chain links TRBV6-5 with TRBJ1-5, with no clear D. The CDR3 extends over 15 amino acids. The ends were cut back, 2 bases at V and 2 bases at J, with 10 bases in the middle. Germline CDR1 and CDR2: MNHEY and SVGAGI. CDR3 sequence reads: CASSYGRAGNQPQHF. The CDR3 DNA sequence: TGTGCCAGCAGTTACGGACGTGCGGGCAATCAGCCCCAGCATTTT.